These T cell receptor beta chains were read from a single sample in a study of blood T cell repertoires in COVID-19. Generated by immunoSEQ multiplex PCR, the TCRdb table keeps only in-frame clones and is missing some. The sample lists 150,000 to 200,000 clones; roughly 80% were seen once. The material sequenced was peripheral blood. All receptors derive from a man aged 55 to 70 with active or convalescent COVID-19. The CDR3 runs from the conserved cysteine through the conserved F or W. Fields, in order: V gene, D gene, clone size, J gene, CDR3 protein, CDR3 DNA. D genes are given only for firm matches. A clone size is listed for some rows: how often the clone was seen (once, few, many), or a class if it is expanded.

>TRBV29-1|NA|NA|TRBJ2-5
CSVATGETQYF
TGCAGCGTTGCGACCGGGGAGACCCAGTACTTC
>TRBV19|NA|once|TRBJ1-5
CASSIYPPRGNQPQHF
TGTGCCAGTAGTATTTACCCCCCGCGGGGCAATCAGCCCCAGCATTTT
>TRBV6-6|TRBD1|NA|TRBJ1-5
CASSYSRGGSNQPQHF
TGTGCCAGCAGTTACTCCAGAGGGGGCAGCAATCAGCCCCAGCATTTT
>TRBV28|NA|NA|TRBJ2-1
CASRASSYNEQFF
TGTGCTTCGCGGGCTAGTTCCTACAATGAGCAGTTCTTC
>TRBV7-2|TRBD2|NA|TRBJ2-3
CASSSRWGGTSGYTQYF
TGTGCCAGCAGCTCCCGGTGGGGGGGGACTAGCGGATATACGCAGTATTTT
>TRBV9|NA|once|TRBJ1-2
CASSVVPRNYGYTF
TGTGCCAGCAGCGTAGTCCCCAGAAACTATGGCTACACCTTC
>TRBV7-3|TRBD1|once|TRBJ2-7
CASSLTGTAPYEQYF
TGTGCCAGCAGCTTAACCGGGACAGCTCCCTACGAGCAGTACTTC
>TRBV10-2|NA|few|TRBJ2-3
CASQSGGFTDTQYF
TGCGCCAGCCAGAGCGGAGGTTTCACAGATACGCAGTATTTT
>TRBV6-5|NA|NA|TRBJ2-7
CASSLALAVSYEQYF
TGTGCCAGCAGTTTAGCTCTGGCGGTCTCCTACGAGCAGTACTTC
>TRBV7-8|TRBD2|NA|TRBJ2-1
CASSLRGLAGGPGSYNEQFF
TGTGCCAGCAGCTTAAGGGGATTAGCGGGAGGGCCAGGCTCCTACAATGAGCAGTTCTTC
>TRBV5-1|TRBD2|NA|TRBJ2-3
CASSLAEVSTDTQYF
TGCGCCAGCAGCCTAGCGGAGGTATCCACAGATACGCAGTATTTT
>TRBV12-3/TRBV12-4|NA|once|TRBJ2-7
CASSLGGLNEQYF
TGTGCCAGCAGTTTGGGGGGGCTCAACGAGCAGTACTTC
>TRBV5-1|TRBD2|few|TRBJ2-3
CASSPGTSGRNTDTQYF
TGCGCCAGCAGCCCCGGGACTAGCGGGCGGAACACAGATACGCAGTATTTT
>TRBV3-1/TRBV3-2|NA|once|TRBJ1-1
CASSQGGGRTEAFF
TGTGCCAGCAGCCAAGGCGGAGGGCGAACTGAAGCTTTCTTT
>TRBV30|NA|NA|TRBJ2-1
CAWILIRDGGEQFF
TGTGCCTGGATCCTCATCCGGGACGGGGGTGAGCAGTTCTTC
>TRBV28|NA|NA|TRBJ2-5
CASSVFQKYQETQYF
TGTGCCAGCAGTGTATTCCAGAAGTACCAAGAGACCCAGTACTTC
>TRBV7-8|NA|NA|TRBJ2-7
CASSQTRYEQYF
TGTGCCAGCAGCCAGACCAGGTACGAGCAGTACTTC
>TRBV18|TRBD2|NA|TRBJ2-5
CASSLSSGQETQYF
TGTGCCAGCTCACTCTCTAGCGGCCAAGAGACCCAGTACTTC
>TRBV3-1/TRBV3-2|NA|NA|TRBJ2-7
CASSPPGRDEQYF
TGTGCCAGCAGCCCACCGGGCAGGGACGAGCAGTACTTC
>TRBV7-8|TRBD1|NA|TRBJ2-5
CASSLSQGAWETQYF
TGTGCCAGCAGCTTAAGCCAGGGGGCTTGGGAGACCCAGTACTTC
>TRBV7-3|NA|NA|TRBJ2-7
CASSLTPSVGEQYF
TGTGCCAGCAGCTTAACTCCTAGCGTCGGTGAGCAGTACTTC
>TRBV2|NA|NA|TRBJ1-4
CASSGQALNEKLFF
TGTGCCAGCAGTGGACAGGCCCTTAATGAAAAACTGTTTTTT
>TRBV15|NA|few|TRBJ2-2
CATSRDRGENTGELFF
TGTGCCACCAGCAGAGACAGGGGCGAGAACACCGGGGAGCTGTTTTTT
>TRBV18|NA|NA|TRBJ1-6
CASSRERLADSPLHF
TGTGCCAGCTCACGGGAGCGCCTCGCGGACTCACCCCTCCACTTT
>TRBV10-1|TRBD2|NA|TRBJ2-7
CASSEGLAGDFEQYF
TGCGCCAGCAGTGAGGGACTAGCGGGAGATTTTGAGCAGTACTTC
>TRBV7-9|TRBD2|NA|TRBJ2-1
CASSFPTSGSYNEQFF
TGTGCCAGCAGCTTCCCGACTAGCGGGAGCTACAATGAGCAGTTCTTC
>TRBV29-1|TRBD1|once|TRBJ1-3
CSIRQGKTIYF
TGCAGCATAAGACAGGGGAAGACCATATATTTT
>TRBV9|NA|NA|TRBJ2-7
CASSLAPGVYEQYF
TGTGCCAGCAGCCTCGCTCCGGGAGTATACGAGCAGTACTTC
>TRBV19|NA|NA|TRBJ2-3
CEQGGGDTQYF
TGTGAGCAGGGAGGAGGAGATACGCAGTATTTT
>TRBV28|NA|NA|TRBJ1-1
CASSNYGGALNTEAFF
TGTGCCAGCAGTAATTATGGTGGGGCCCTGAACACTGAAGCTTTCTTT
>TRBV5-6|TRBD1|NA|TRBJ2-7
CASSHGTGVGEQYF
TGTGCCAGCAGCCACGGGACAGGGGTAGGCGAGCAGTACTTC
>TRBV5-6|TRBD2|NA|TRBJ2-1
CASSFERARGKNEQFF
TGTGCCAGCAGCTTCGAGAGGGCGCGGGGGAAAAATGAGCAGTTCTTC
>TRBV30|TRBD1|NA|TRBJ2-3
CAWSVLRTGADTQYF
TGTGCCTGGAGTGTACTAAGGACAGGGGCAGATACGCAGTATTTT
>TRBV2|TRBD1|NA|TRBJ1-1
CASRQGMYTEAFF
TGTGCCAGCAGACAGGGGATGTACACTGAAGCTTTCTTT
>TRBV3-1/TRBV3-2|NA|NA|TRBJ2-2
CASSQDRARNTGELFF
TGTGCCAGCAGCCAAGATAGAGCCCGCAACACCGGGGAGCTGTTTTTT
>TRBV5-1|NA|many|TRBJ2-7
CASSLGFSSDEQYF
TGCGCCAGCAGCTTGGGGTTTAGCAGCGACGAGCAGTACTTC
>TRBV6-5|TRBD1|NA|TRBJ2-7
CASRFLGDSSYEQYF
TGTGCCAGCAGATTCCTTGGGGACAGCTCCTACGAGCAGTACTTC
>TRBV6-5|TRBD1|NA|TRBJ2-7
CASSRTGGEQYF
TGTGCCAGCAGCCGGACAGGGGGCGAGCAGTACTTC
>TRBV9|NA|NA|TRBJ2-2
CASSARDTSFANTGELFF
TGTGCCAGCAGCGCCCGGGACACATCTTTCGCGAACACCGGGGAGCTGTTTTTT
>TRBV19|TRBD1|NA|TRBJ2-2
CASSNRGRSTGELFF
TGTGCCAGTAGCAACAGGGGGCGGAGCACCGGGGAGCTGTTTTTT